One sample yielded the 22 T cell receptor beta chains listed below, sequenced in a study of T cell responses to AZD1222 COVID-19 vaccine. Assay used: immunoSEQ multiplex PCR; TCRdb lists only in-frame clones, some missing. The table has about 170,000 clones, 85% to 95% seen once; the top ten hold about 2.5%. The sequencing here drew on peripheral blood, taken on day 0 of AZD1222 vaccination. The receptors derive from an adult in good health.

This clone was observed a single time. One junction end disagrees with the germline gene, perhaps due to a read error. The rearrangement uses TRBV12-5 and TRBJ2-5; weak D call: TRBD2 (5 bases). The CDR3 length is 13 residues. CDR1 is LGHNT and CDR2 is FRNRAP in the germline V gene. The DNA for the CDR3 is TGTGCTAGTGGTTTGGACCCCCGTAGCGCGCTCAACTTC. Encoded protein: CASGLDPRSALNF.

V is TRBV27 and J is TRBJ2-1; 7 nucleotides agree with TRBD1. The CDR3 is 15 residues long. The V gene end was trimmed by 5 bases and the J gene end by 5 bases; junction bases not matched to a gene: 9. Germline assignment: CDR1 MNHEY and CDR2 SMNVEV (reference sequence). CDR3 DNA: TGTGCCAGCAGTACCCGACAGGGAATCCACAATGAGCAGTTCTTC. Protein product: CASSTRQGIHNEQFF.

The table lists this clone with a count of one. CDR3: CSVEFGNTEAFF. CDR3 coding DNA: TGCAGCGTTGAATTTGGTAACACTGAAGCTTTCTTT. The chain recombines TRBV29-1 with TRBJ1-1; no reliable D call. V gave up 2 bases and J gave up 2 bases, with 6 bases separating them. Germline loops: CDR1 SQVTM, CDR2 ANQGSEA. The CDR3 is 12 residues long.

This chain links TRBV6-5 with TRBJ1-1; D not resolved. Trimming shortened V by 7 bases and J by 4 bases, and 13 bases separated the two germline ends. This CDR3 region has 13 residues. CDR1 is MNHEY, CDR2 SVGAGI, per germline. CDR3 loop: CASKKGVGTEAFF. The CDR3 nucleotides are TGTGCCAGCAAAAAGGGAGTGGGCACTGAAGCTTTCTTT.

This clone was recorded only once. The J gene is TRBJ2-2, the V gene TRBV7-2, with TRBD2 matching 7 bases. Trimming at V came to 5 bases and at J to 4 bases, leaving 7 bases not matched to a gene. The CDR3 is made up of 15 amino acids. Germline assignment: CDR1 SGHTA and CDR2 FQGNSA. CDR3 region: CASSQPRGSTGELFF. The CDR3 DNA reads TGTGCCAGCAGCCAGCCCCGCGGGAGCACCGGGGAGCTGTTTTTT.

The gene calls are TRBV4-1 and TRBJ1-1; no clear D gene. Germline CDR1 reads MGHRA; CDR2 reads YSYEKL. The CDR3 is made up of 12 amino acids. V was clipped by 1 base and J by 7 bases, with 7 bases between them. CDR3 in DNA: TGCGCCAGCAGCCAAGTGAGCCATGAAGCTTTCTTT. Its protein is CASSQVSHEAFF.

The CDR3: CATLDRGWGQPQHF. DNA for the CDR3: TGTGCCACTCTGGACAGGGGATGGGGTCAGCCCCAGCATTTT. V and J are TRBV19 and TRBJ1-5, with TRBD1 identical over 9 bases. Germline values: CDR1 LNHDA, CDR2 SQIVND (reference sequence). The CDR3 consists of 14 residues. The V gene end was trimmed by 10 bases and the J gene end by 6 bases; junction bases not matched to a gene: 10. The complete variable domain, with remaining parts taken from reference TRBV19 and TRBJ1-5, reads DGGITQSPKYLFRKEGQNVTLSCEQNLNHDAMYWYRQDPGQGLRLIYYSQIVNDFQKGDIAEGYSVSREKKESFPLTVTSAQKNPTAFYLCATLDRGWGQPQHFGDGTRLSIL.

The chain employs TRBV6-5 and TRBJ2-7; 8 bases agree with TRBD2. The CDR3 is 14 residues long. Germline values: CDR1 MNHEY, CDR2 SVGAGI. J gave up 3 bases and V 6 bases, and 7 bases lay outside the gene matches. In DNA form, the CDR3 reads TGTGCCAGCAGCGTCGGGAGGGAAATCTACGAGCAGTACTTC. Its protein is CASSVGREIYEQYF.

This clone came up once. The chain joins TRBV29-1 to TRBJ2-2; unclear D gene. V was pared by 3 bases and J by 5 bases, with 7 bases between. Germline values: CDR1 SQVTM, CDR2 ANQGSEA. This CDR3 spans 12 amino acids. The DNA for the CDR3 is TGCAGCGTTGAGAGAGGAACCGGGGAGCTGTTTTTT. This translates into CSVERGTGELFF.

V usage is TRBV29-1 and J usage is TRBJ2-7; 11 bases agree with TRBD1. V dropped 4 bases and J dropped 6; count of bases not matched to a gene: 8. CDR3 size: 14 residues. Germline CDR1 and CDR2: SQVTM and ANQGSEA. The CDR3 DNA is TGCAGCGTTGTAAGGACAGGGGGCAAGGGCGAGCAGTACTTC. Its translation: CSVVRTGGKGEQYF.

V and J are TRBV11-2 and TRBJ1-2; D perhaps matches TRBD1 (5 bases). The CDR3 length is 13 residues. V lost 4 bases to trimming and J lost 2 bases, with 8 bases between them. Germline-derived CDR1 and CDR2 are SGHAT and FQNNGV. The CDR3 nucleotides read TGTGCCAGCAGCTCGACAGCGAACTATGGCTACACCTTC. Amino acid sequence: CASSSTANYGYTF.

The chain is built from TRBV5-1 and TRBJ2-3; 7 bases line up with TRBD1. V was pared by 4 bases and J by 2 bases, with 10 bases of the junction left unmatched. Germline V CDR1 and CDR2: SGHRS, YFSETQ. The CDR3 totals 16 residues. CDR3 amino acids: CASSLTGTEYTDTQYF. The CDR3 nucleotides read TGCGCCAGCAGCCTGACCGGGACAGAGTACACAGATACGCAGTATTTT.

J is TRBJ1-1 and V is TRBV6-1; no clear D gene. Between the trimmed V and J ends, which lost 2 bases and 3 bases, there was a span of 16 bases. The germline V gene has CDR1 MNHNS and CDR2 SASEGT. This CDR3 comprises 16 residues. CDR3 coding DNA: TGTGCCAGCAGTGAACTGCTTAGTGGAACCGACACTGAAGCTTTCTTT. It is translated as CASSELLSGTDTEAFF.

The chain has TRBV5-1 and TRBJ1-5, with 7 positions matching TRBD1. Germline CDR1 reads SGHRS; CDR2 reads YFSETQ. Trimming at V came to 2 bases and at J to 0 bases, leaving 5 bases not matched to a gene. This CDR3 spans 16 amino acids. The CDR3 is CASSLQGMDSNQPQHF. The DNA for the CDR3 is TGCGCCAGCAGCTTACAGGGGATGGATAGCAATCAGCCCCAGCATTTT.

The CDR3 DNA sequence: TGTGCCAGCAGCTTAATGAGCGAGCAGTACTTC. Residues: CASSLMSEQYF. The chain recombines TRBV11-1 with TRBJ2-7; D is undetermined. Between the trimmed V and J ends, which lost 2 bases and 6 bases, there was a span of 5 bases. Germline V lookup: CDR1 SGHAT, CDR2 FQDESV (reference sequence). The CDR3 totals 11 residues.

This chain uses TRBV2 with TRBJ1-1; D remains unclear. The V end lost 6 bases, the J end lost 4 bases, and 12 bases lay between the germline ends. The CDR3 sequence is 13 residues long. The germline CDR1 and CDR2 sequences are SNHLY and FYNNEI. CDR3 region: CASRNDIGTEAFF. In DNA form, the CDR3 reads TGTGCCAGCAGGAACGATATAGGCACTGAAGCTTTCTTT.

This chain connects TRBV2 to TRBJ2-1; D possibly matches TRBD1 or TRBD2 (5 bases each). The germline CDR1 and CDR2 sequences are SNHLY and FYNNEI. V shed 5 bases and J shed 5 bases, with 13 bases lying between them. This CDR3 has 14 residues. CDR3 loop: CASSNSGTDNEQFF. The CDR3 DNA reads as TGTGCCAGCAGTAATAGTGGGACCGACAATGAGCAGTTCTTC. Full variable domain (rest looked up from reference TRBV2 and TRBJ2-1): EPEVTQTPSHQVTQMGQEVILRCVPISNHLYFYWYRQILGQKVEFLVSFYNNEISEKSEIFDDQFSVERPDGSNFTLKIRSTKLEDSAMYFCASSNSGTDNEQFFGPGTRLTVL.

The chain uses TRBV11-2 and TRBJ1-6, with 8 bases that match TRBD1. CDR3 size: 15 residues. The V and J ends lost 5 bases and 9 bases, in that order; junction bases with no gene match: 9. Germline CDR1 reads SGHAT; CDR2 reads FQNNGV. The CDR3 reads CASSPRQGAVSPLHF. The DNA of the CDR3 is TGTGCCAGCAGCCCACGGCAGGGGGCGGTTTCACCCCTCCACTTT.

This chain joins TRBV7-9 and TRBJ1-1; 9 positions match TRBD1. V trimming: 11 bases; J trimming: 4 bases; junction bases outside the gene matches: 5. There are 12 residues in the CDR3. The V gene's germline CDR1 is SEHNR and CDR2 FQNEAQ (reference sequence). CDR3 nucleotides: TGTGCCGGTAGGACAGGGGCCACTGAAGCTTTCTTT. Translating it yields CAGRTGATEAFF.

The chain links TRBV6-1 to TRBJ1-5, with unresolved D. The V end was cut by 1 base, the J end by 4 bases, with 8 bases between. This CDR3 has 14 amino acids. CDR1 and CDR2 from the germline V gene are MNHNS and SASEGT. The CDR3 coding sequence is TGTGCCAGCAGTGAAGGAGGTCGAAATCAGCCCCAGCATTTT. Protein: CASSEGGRNQPQHF.

The genes are TRBV27 and TRBJ2-2; D is ambiguous. The CDR3 is made up of 12 amino acids. V dropped 6 bases and J dropped 3 bases, with 5 bases sitting between them. Germline V gene lookup returns CDR1 MNHEY and CDR2 SMNVEV (reference sequence). The CDR3 nucleotides read TGTGCCAGCAGCTTGGACACCGGGGAGCTGTTTTTT. Translating it yields CASSLDTGELFF.

V is TRBV27 and J is TRBJ1-1; D gene ambiguous. CDR3 length equals 13 residues. Per germline, CDR1 MNHEY and CDR2 SMNVEV (reference sequence). Trimming removed 0 bases from V and 6 bases from J, with 8 bases in between. CDR3 amino acids: CASSLSGRAEAFF. As DNA, the CDR3 is TGTGCCAGCAGTTTATCGGGTCGGGCTGAAGCTTTCTTT.